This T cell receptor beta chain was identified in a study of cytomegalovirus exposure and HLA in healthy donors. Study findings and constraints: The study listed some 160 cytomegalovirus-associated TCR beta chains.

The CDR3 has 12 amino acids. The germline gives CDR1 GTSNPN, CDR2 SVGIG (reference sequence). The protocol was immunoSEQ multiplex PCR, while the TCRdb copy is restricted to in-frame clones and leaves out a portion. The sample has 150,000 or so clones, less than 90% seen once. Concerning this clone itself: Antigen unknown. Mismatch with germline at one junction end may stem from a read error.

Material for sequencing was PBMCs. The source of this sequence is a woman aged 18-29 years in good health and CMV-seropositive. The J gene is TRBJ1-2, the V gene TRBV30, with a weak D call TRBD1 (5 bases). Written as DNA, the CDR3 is TGTGCCTGGAGTGTACGGAGGGACGGCCTAGGCTTC. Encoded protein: CAWSVRRDGLGF. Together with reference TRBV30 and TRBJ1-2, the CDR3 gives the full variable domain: SQTIHQWPATLVQPVGSPLSLECTVEGTSNPNLYWYRQAAGRGLQLLFYSVGIGQISSEVPQNLSASRPQDRQFILSSKKLLLSDSGFYLCAWSVRRDGLGFGSGTRLTVV.